This TCR beta chain was identified during a study of blood T cells in healthy people across ages (dated by TCRdb to 2013 to 2016). Regarding the research as a whole: Template switching captured roughly one uniquely barcoded TCR beta cDNA molecule per two T cells in model experiments. To track age-related changes in TCR beta repertoire diversity, the study relied on deep sequencing normalized with unique cDNA molecular identifiers. The donors were divided into four age groups: young (average 16 years), middle-aged (roughly 40), aged (approximately 59) and long-lived (roughly 82). Donors of different ages were randomly distributed across sequencing lanes to avoid experimental bias. The study analyzed two additional independent replicas of 1 million unique cDNA reads from the same blood draw for two donors, one aged 18 to 29 and one aged 80 or older.

The germline V gene provides CDR1 SGHAT and CDR2 FQNNGV. The cysteine opens and the phenylalanine closes a CDR3 of 16 amino acids. Only the CDR3 part of the read is kept: 48 bases, read in frame from the first base. V and J are truncated by 8 bases and 6 bases respectively, leaving an intervening sequence of 24 bases. Results the study describes overall, beyond this receptor: Observed TCR beta diversity per million T cells fell roughly linearly with age, and a significant reduction was already apparent by age about 38. The CMV infection status of donors was not known, potentially confounding age-related changes in expanded clonotypes. Estimates of total diversity based on one million sequenced T cells were considered lower bounds and underestimates. Because profiling used bulk unsorted PBMCs, naive and antigen-experienced compartments could not be compared conclusively. Compared with the aged group, the long-lived group had more naive CD4+ T cells, fewer expanded clones and increased TCR diversity, a pattern suggesting age selection. There was a strong correlation between observed TCR beta diversity and the percentage of naive T cells measured by flow cytometry.

The 39 donors, aged about 6 to 100 years, were systemically healthy Caucasian individuals from Russia. Each donor gave roughly 11 milliliters of peripheral blood, drawn into EDTA-treated Vacutainer tubes. Ficoll-Paque density-gradient centrifugation was used to isolate PBMCs, with at least 6 million obtained per sample. Total RNA was extracted from PBMCs with Trizol reagent, with at least 5.5 micrograms obtained per sample. For every donor, flow cytometry on a PBMC aliquot measured the percentage of naive CD45RAhigh/CD27high T cells. The receptor library was made with 5' RACE. Sequenced using an Illumina HiSeq 2500. A second PCR of roughly 6 to 11 cycles was run with a J-beta primer mix and a sample-barcoded 5' primer. Each TCR beta cDNA molecule received a unique molecular identifier from a template-switch 5' adaptor carrying 12 random nucleotides. At least 2.5 million CDR3-containing paired-end reads were obtained from each sample. All of the RNA was converted into first-strand cDNA using the Mint cDNA synthesis kit, with a TRBC-specific oligonucleotide serving as the primer. All cDNA was treated with uracil-DNA glycosylase and then went through a first 18-cycle PCR with the universal primers M1SS and BC2_uni_R. Concerning the study's data processing: For normalization, 1 million high-quality reads, each with a distinct molecular identifier, were randomly selected from each sample. Reads sharing molecular identifiers were discarded rather than binned into consensus sequences. MiTCR, with a Q25 quality threshold and the strictest error-elimination algorithm, was used for CDR3 identification, clonotype clustering and error correction. A nonparametric unseen species model with Euler transformation was used to estimate a lower bound on total TCR beta diversity. TCRdb applied fastp at Q25 and MiXCR to the public reads, then kept only in-frame beta chains. Every distinct CDR3 protein forms one entry, paired with its most common genes and DNA. The V and J calls come from TCRdb's annotation, not from the publication. This sample is represented by about 1.5 million distinct CDR3 sequences; approximately 42% of them were singletons. The biggest ten clones account for 7.9% of the sample.

A note on this clonotype: The target of this receptor is not known. Base qualities are not at hand, and no much larger clone is one base apart.

This clonotype was sampled from a woman under 30 in good health. Recombination linked TRBV11-2 to TRBJ2-3; TRBD2 is perhaps the D gene, given 7 matching bases. Sequencing was performed on blood. The CDR3 region: CASFGLGGGLGDTQYF. The nucleotides are TGTGCCAGCTTTGGCCTAGGCGGGGGCCTCGGGGATACGCAGTATTTT.